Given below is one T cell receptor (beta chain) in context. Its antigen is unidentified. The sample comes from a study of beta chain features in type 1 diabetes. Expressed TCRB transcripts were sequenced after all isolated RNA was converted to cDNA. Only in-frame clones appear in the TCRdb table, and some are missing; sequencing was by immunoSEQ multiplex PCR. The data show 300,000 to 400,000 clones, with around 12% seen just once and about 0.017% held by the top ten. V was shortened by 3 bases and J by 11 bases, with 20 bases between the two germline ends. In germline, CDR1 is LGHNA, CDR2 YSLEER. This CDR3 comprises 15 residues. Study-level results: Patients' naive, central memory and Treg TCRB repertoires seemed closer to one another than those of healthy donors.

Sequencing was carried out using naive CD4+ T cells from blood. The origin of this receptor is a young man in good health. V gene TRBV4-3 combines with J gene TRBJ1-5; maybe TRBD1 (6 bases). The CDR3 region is CASSQTTGPSAAQHF. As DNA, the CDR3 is TGCGCCAGCAGCCAGACGACAGGCCCCTCCGCGGCCCAGCATTTT.